The sequence of this T cell receptor (beta chain) was determined in a study of blood T cell repertoires in COVID-19. This CDR3 comprises 13 residues. The germline CDR1 and CDR2 sequences are GTSNPN and SVGIG (reference sequence). V lost 0 bases to trimming and J lost 8 bases, with 13 bases between them. Profiling relied on immunoSEQ multiplex PCR, and the TCRdb table lists in-frame clones only, not all of them. This table holds roughly 130,000 clones, over 65% found once. In this sample, this clone turned up a few times. Sequenced input: peripheral blood. This chain joins TRBV30 and TRBJ1-2, with D perhaps TRBD1 (5 bases). The receptor was isolated from a woman aged 70 to 79 with acute or convalescent COVID-19. The CDR3 reads CAWSVEAGRGYTF. The CDR3 region has the DNA TGTGCCTGGAGTGTCGAGGCAGGGCGAGGCTACACCTTC.